A single sample gave rise to the 21 T cell receptor beta chains below, sequenced in a study of T cell responses to AZD1222 COVID-19 vaccine. The protocol was immunoSEQ multiplex PCR, while the TCRdb copy is restricted to in-frame clones and leaves out a portion. The table includes around 100,000 clones, over 75% detected once. Sequencing used peripheral blood, obtained on day 0 of AZD1222 vaccination. The source is an adult in good health.

This clone was counted once. J is TRBJ1-2 and V is TRBV6-1; D uncertain. The V gene lost 1 base and the J gene lost 8 bases, with 11 bases spanning the gap. CDR3 length: 13 amino acids. Looked up from germline, CDR1 is MNHNS and CDR2 is SASEGT. The CDR3 region is CASSEDGLGGYTF. In DNA, the CDR3 is TGTGCCAGCAGTGAAGACGGGCTTGGGGGCTACACCTTC.

V gene TRBV5-1 combines with J gene TRBJ2-4, with no clear D. Germline V lookup: CDR1 SGHRS, CDR2 YFSETQ. Between the trimmed V and J ends, which lost 4 bases and 7 bases, there was a span of 6 bases. There are 11 residues in the CDR3. For the CDR3, the DNA is TGCGCCAGCAGCCTCCTCAACATTCAGTACTTC. Amino acids: CASSLLNIQYF.

This clone was seen a few times. V gene TRBV20-1 combines with J gene TRBJ2-1; no clear D gene. Trimming shortened V by 5 bases and J by 6 bases, and 8 bases separated the two germline ends. Looked up from germline, CDR1 is DFQATT and CDR2 is SNEGSKA (reference sequence). The CDR3 totals 11 residues. CDR3: CSAQPSNEQFF. The CDR3 DNA reads as TGCAGTGCTCAGCCAAGCAATGAGCAGTTCTTC.

A single count supports this clone. This rearrangement joins TRBV27 to TRBJ1-2; D might be TRBD1 (5 bases). This CDR3 is built from 16 residues. The V end lost 8 bases, the J end lost 3 bases, and 22 bases lay between the germline ends. CDR1 and CDR2 (germline): MNHEY, SMNVEV (reference sequence). The CDR3 spells CASAMGVGEGDYGYTF. CDR3 DNA sequence: TGTGCCAGCGCAATGGGGGTAGGGGAGGGAGACTATGGCTACACCTTC.

V and J are TRBV30 and TRBJ1-5, with no clear D. Trimming stripped 1 base from V and 7 bases from J, with 11 bases between. CDR1 is GTSNPN, CDR2 SVGIG, per germline (reference sequence). CDR3 length: 13 amino acids. CDR3 in amino acids: CAWSAQLEQPQHF. The DNA of the CDR3 is TGTGCCTGGAGTGCCCAGTTGGAACAGCCCCAGCATTTT.

The chain is built from TRBV9 and TRBJ2-2; 12 nucleotides align to TRBD2. Germline V gene data show CDR1 as SGDLS and CDR2 as YYNGEE. The length of the CDR3 is 16 residues. V lost 3 bases and J lost 7; bases outside the gene matches: 7. The CDR3 sequence: CASSALTSGRGGELFF. The CDR3 region has the DNA TGTGCCAGCAGCGCCCTGACTAGCGGGAGAGGCGGGGAGCTGTTTTTT.

This clone was observed once. The chain combines TRBV6-5 with TRBJ2-5, with 7 bases that match TRBD1. V lost 6 bases, J lost 4 bases, and 8 bases stayed unmatched. CDR3 length: 14 residues. Germline values: CDR1 MNHEY, CDR2 SVGAGI. The CDR3: CASRTPTGAETQYF. The CDR3 coding sequence is TGTGCCAGCAGAACACCCACAGGGGCAGAGACCCAGTACTTC.

The J gene is TRBJ2-7, the V gene TRBV27; D gene ambiguous. V was clipped by 5 bases and J by 3 bases, with 26 bases between them. The CDR3 is 18 residues long. CDR1 is MNHEY, CDR2 SMNVEV, per germline (reference sequence). Written as DNA, the CDR3 is TGTGCCAGCAGTCCCTTTAGAGGTTCTTGGGAAATCATCTACGAGCAGTACTTC. Translating it yields CASSPFRGSWEIIYEQYF.

CDR3 bases: TGTGCCAGCAAACGGTCGGTTAATATGAACACTGAAGCTTTCTTT. As protein: CASKRSVNMNTEAFF. This rearrangement joins TRBV19 to TRBJ1-1; the D is unclear. The CDR3 runs to 15 residues. Germline lookup yields CDR1 LNHDA and CDR2 SQIVND (reference sequence). Trimming cost V 9 bases and J 0 bases, with 17 bases left between them.

The rearrangement joins TRBV12-5 to TRBJ2-7, with D possibly being TRBD2 (5 bases). The CDR3 is 14 residues long. Looked up from germline, CDR1 is LGHNT and CDR2 is FRNRAP. Trimming took 2 bases from V and 7 from J, leaving 15 bases between them. The CDR3 DNA reads as TGTGCTAGTGGTTTGTTCCCAGGATCGGGAGAGCAGTACTTC. Translated, it gives CASGLFPGSGEQYF.

V and J are TRBV19 and TRBJ1-1, with D maybe TRBD1 (5 bases). The CDR3 totals 14 residues. Germline V lookup: CDR1 LNHDA, CDR2 SQIVND (reference sequence). Trimming took 7 bases from V and 3 from J, leaving 15 bases between them. CDR3: CASTPGGRDTEAFF. The CDR3 DNA is TGTGCCAGTACGCCGGGGGGTAGGGACACTGAAGCTTTCTTT.

The chain joins TRBV28 to TRBJ1-5; D is unclear. Germline V lookup: CDR1 MDHEN, CDR2 SYDVKM. CDR3 length: 16 residues. V was clipped by 3 bases and J by 1 base, with 13 bases between them. The CDR3 reads CASSLRQALSNQPQHF. CDR3 nucleotides: TGTGCCAGCAGTTTGCGGCAGGCCTTAAGCAATCAGCCCCAGCATTTT.

This clone was detected once. The V call is TRBV3-1 (or the pseudogene TRBV3-2), the J call TRBJ2-3, with 9 nucleotides matching TRBD2. The V and J ends lost 2 bases and 1 base, in that order; junction bases with no gene match: 1. The CDR3 has 15 residues. CDR1 LGHDT and CDR2 YNNKEL come from the germline V gene (reference sequence). CDR3 sequence (DNA): TGTGCCAGCAGCCAATGGACTAGCGGCACAGATACGCAGTATTTT. Translated: CASSQWTSGTDTQYF.

This chain links TRBV28 with TRBJ1-2; 8 bases are shared with TRBD1. Per the germline V gene, CDR1 is MDHEN and CDR2 is SYDVKM. V lost 6 bases, J lost 4 bases, and 1 base stayed unmatched. There are 12 residues in the CDR3. The CDR3 loop reads CASRDRGYGYTF. Here the CDR3 DNA reads TGTGCCAGCAGAGACAGGGGCTATGGCTACACCTTC.

The chain is built from TRBV19 and TRBJ1-6, with D possibly matching TRBD1 (6 bases). The CDR3 spans 15 residues. V was trimmed by 7 bases and J by 10 bases, leaving 20 bases between them. The germline gives CDR1 LNHDA, CDR2 SQIVND (reference sequence). The CDR3 here is CASTETGGPRSPLHF. DNA for the CDR3: TGTGCCAGTACCGAAACCGGGGGGCCGAGGTCACCCCTCCACTTT.

This clone was detected only a few times. The J gene is TRBJ2-7, the V gene TRBV6-5; 7 positions agree with TRBD1. This CDR3 contains 14 residues. Trimming at V came to 8 bases and at J to 5 bases, leaving 12 bases not matched to a gene. Germline V gives CDR1 MNHEY, CDR2 SVGAGI. The CDR3 DNA is TGTGCCAGCTTAAAAGGGGACAGAGTTAACGAGCAGTACTTC. It specifies CASLKGDRVNEQYF.

In this sample, this clone turned up once. The chain links TRBV11-2 to TRBJ1-2; D gene ambiguous. Germline-derived CDR1 and CDR2 are SGHAT and FQNNGV. The germline V and J ends were trimmed by 1 base and 9 bases, with 15 bases remaining between them. The CDR3 extends over 14 amino acids. In DNA, the CDR3 is TGTGCCAGCAGCTTAGGTTTCTCGGGCAGTAGCTACACCTTC. This translates into CASSLGFSGSSYTF.

This sequence joins TRBV2 and TRBJ2-2; D gene unclear. V lost 4 bases, J lost 0 bases, and 9 bases lay in between. This CDR3 contains 15 residues. Germline V CDR1 and CDR2: SNHLY, FYNNEI. CDR3 sequence reads: CASSGLGTNTGELFF. In DNA form, the CDR3 reads TGTGCCAGCAGTGGGTTAGGGACGAACACCGGGGAGCTGTTTTTT.

This chain connects TRBV5-4 to TRBJ1-3, with D perhaps TRBD1 (6 bases). CDR3 length: 15 amino acids. Germline values: CDR1 SGHNT, CDR2 YYREEE (reference sequence). Trimming took off 0 bases at V and 3 bases at J, with 10 bases between the two ends. The chain's CDR3 is CASSLAGAGGNTIYF. The CDR3 bases are TGTGCCAGCAGCTTGGCAGGGGCGGGTGGAAACACCATATATTTT.

The chain links TRBV5-1 to TRBJ2-1; D may be TRBD1 or TRBD2 (5 bases each). CDR1 and CDR2 from the germline V gene are SGHRS and YFSETQ. Trimming cost V 5 bases and J 4 bases, with 22 bases left between them. CDR3 length equals 17 residues. The CDR3, as DNA: TGCGCCAGCAGATCACCGCCGGGACCCACTAATTACAATGAGCAGTTCTTC. Its translation: CASRSPPGPTNYNEQFF.

The chain combines TRBV4-2 with TRBJ2-1; D ambiguous. Trimming left V 0 bases short and J 4 bases short, with 19 bases between. This CDR3 spans 18 amino acids. Germline CDR1 reads LGHNA; CDR2 reads YNFKEQ. The CDR3 sequence: CASSQDPGPNARYNEQFF. As DNA, the CDR3 is TGTGCCAGCAGCCAAGACCCGGGCCCCAACGCACGGTACAATGAGCAGTTCTTC.